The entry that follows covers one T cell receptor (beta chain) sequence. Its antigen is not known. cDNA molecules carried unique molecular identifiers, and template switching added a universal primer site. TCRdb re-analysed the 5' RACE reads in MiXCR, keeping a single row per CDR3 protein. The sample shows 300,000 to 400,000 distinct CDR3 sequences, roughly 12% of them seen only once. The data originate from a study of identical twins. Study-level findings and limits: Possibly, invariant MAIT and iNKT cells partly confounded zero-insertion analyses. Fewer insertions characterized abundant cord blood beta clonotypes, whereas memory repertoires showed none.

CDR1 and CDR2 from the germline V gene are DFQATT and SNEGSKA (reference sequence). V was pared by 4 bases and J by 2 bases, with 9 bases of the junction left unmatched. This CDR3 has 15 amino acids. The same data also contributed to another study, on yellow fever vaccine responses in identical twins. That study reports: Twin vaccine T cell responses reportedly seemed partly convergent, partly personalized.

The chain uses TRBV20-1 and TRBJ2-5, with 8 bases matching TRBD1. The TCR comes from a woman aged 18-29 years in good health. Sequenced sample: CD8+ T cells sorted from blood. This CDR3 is CSATGQGEDQETQYF. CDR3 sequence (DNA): TGCAGTGCTACCGGACAGGGTGAGGATCAAGAGACCCAGTACTTC.